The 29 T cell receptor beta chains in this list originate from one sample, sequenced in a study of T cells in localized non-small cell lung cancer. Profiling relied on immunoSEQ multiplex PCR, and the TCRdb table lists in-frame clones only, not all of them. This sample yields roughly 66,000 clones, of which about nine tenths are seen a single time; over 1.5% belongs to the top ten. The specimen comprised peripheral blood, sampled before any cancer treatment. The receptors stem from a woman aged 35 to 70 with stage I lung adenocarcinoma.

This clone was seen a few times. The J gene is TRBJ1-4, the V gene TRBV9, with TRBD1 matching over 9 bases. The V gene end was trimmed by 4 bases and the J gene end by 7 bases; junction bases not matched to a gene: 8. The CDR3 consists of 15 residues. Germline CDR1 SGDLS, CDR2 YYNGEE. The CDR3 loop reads CASSLSTGGFEKLFF. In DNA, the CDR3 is TGTGCCAGCAGCTTATCGACAGGGGGATTTGAAAAACTGTTTTTT.

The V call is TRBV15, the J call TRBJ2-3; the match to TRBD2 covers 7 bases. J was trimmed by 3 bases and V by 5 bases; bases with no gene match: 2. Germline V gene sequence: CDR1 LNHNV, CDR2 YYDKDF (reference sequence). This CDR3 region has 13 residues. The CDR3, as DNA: TGTGCCACCAGCGGCGGGGGTACAGATACGCAGTATTTT. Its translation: CATSGGGTDTQYF.

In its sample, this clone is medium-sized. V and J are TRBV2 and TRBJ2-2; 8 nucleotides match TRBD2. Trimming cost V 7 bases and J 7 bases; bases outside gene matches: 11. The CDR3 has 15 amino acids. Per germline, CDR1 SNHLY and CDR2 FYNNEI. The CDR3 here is CASTIRASGFGELFF. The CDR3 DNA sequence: TGTGCCAGCACTATAAGGGCTAGCGGGTTCGGGGAGCTGTTTTTT.

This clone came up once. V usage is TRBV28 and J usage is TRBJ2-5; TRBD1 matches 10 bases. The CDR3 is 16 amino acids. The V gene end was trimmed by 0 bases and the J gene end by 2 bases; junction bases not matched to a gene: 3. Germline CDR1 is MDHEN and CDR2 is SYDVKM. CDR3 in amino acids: CASSLWGTGEQETQYF. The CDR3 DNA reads TGTGCCAGCAGTTTATGGGGGACAGGGGAACAAGAGACCCAGTACTTC.

The CDR3 region is CATGTSGRMGELFF. The CDR3 DNA reads as TGTGCTACCGGGACTAGCGGGAGAATGGGGGAGCTGTTTTTT. The chain has TRBV6-5 and TRBJ2-2; TRBD2 agrees at 14 bases. In germline, CDR1 is MNHEY, CDR2 SVGAGI. The CDR3 contains 14 residues.

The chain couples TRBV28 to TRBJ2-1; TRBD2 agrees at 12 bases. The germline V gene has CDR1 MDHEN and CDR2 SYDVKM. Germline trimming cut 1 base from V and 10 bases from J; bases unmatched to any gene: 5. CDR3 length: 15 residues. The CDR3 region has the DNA TGTGCCAGCAGTTTATACCTAGCGGGAGGGCTAGAGCAGTTCTTC. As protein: CASSLYLAGGLEQFF.

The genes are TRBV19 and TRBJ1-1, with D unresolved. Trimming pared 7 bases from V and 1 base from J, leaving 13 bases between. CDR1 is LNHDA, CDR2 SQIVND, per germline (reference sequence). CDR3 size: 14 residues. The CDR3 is CASNPLAKNTEAFF. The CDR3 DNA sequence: TGTGCCAGTAACCCCTTGGCGAAGAACACTGAAGCTTTCTTT. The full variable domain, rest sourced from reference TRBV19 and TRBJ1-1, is DGGITQSPKYLFRKEGQNVTLSCEQNLNHDAMYWYRQDPGQGLRLIYYSQIVNDFQKGDIAEGYSVSREKKESFPLTVTSAQKNPTAFYLCASNPLAKNTEAFFGQGTRLTVV.

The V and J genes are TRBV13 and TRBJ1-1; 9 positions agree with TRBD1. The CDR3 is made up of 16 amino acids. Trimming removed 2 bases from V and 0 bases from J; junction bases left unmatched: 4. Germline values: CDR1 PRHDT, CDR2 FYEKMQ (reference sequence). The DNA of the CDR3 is TGTGCCAGCAGCTTATCTGGGACAGGGCTGAACACTGAAGCTTTCTTT. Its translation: CASSLSGTGLNTEAFF.

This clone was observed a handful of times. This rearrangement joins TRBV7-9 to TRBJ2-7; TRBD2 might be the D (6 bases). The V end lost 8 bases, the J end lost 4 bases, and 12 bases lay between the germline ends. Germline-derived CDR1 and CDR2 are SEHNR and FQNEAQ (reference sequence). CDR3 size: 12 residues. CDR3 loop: CASPRRAYEQYF. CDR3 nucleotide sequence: TGTGCCAGCCCCCGGAGGGCATACGAGCAGTACTTC.

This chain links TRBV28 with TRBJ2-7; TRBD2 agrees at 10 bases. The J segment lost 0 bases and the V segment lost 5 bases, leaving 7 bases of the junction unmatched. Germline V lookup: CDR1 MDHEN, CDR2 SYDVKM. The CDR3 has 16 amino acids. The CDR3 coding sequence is TGTGCCAGCAGTCCGTCGAGCGGGAGGGTCTCCTACGAGCAGTACTTC. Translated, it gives CASSPSSGRVSYEQYF.

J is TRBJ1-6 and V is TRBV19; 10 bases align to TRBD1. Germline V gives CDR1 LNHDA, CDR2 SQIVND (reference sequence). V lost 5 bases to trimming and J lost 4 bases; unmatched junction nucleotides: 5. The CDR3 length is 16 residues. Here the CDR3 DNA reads TGTGCCAGTAGTGAAGGGGGACAGGGGTATAATTCACCCCTCCACTTT. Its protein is CASSEGGQGYNSPLHF.

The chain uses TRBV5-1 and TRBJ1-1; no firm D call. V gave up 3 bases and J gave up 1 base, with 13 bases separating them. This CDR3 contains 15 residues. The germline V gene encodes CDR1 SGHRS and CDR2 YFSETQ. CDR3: CASSSLAFKNTEAFF. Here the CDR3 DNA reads TGCGCCAGCAGCTCCCTGGCGTTCAAGAACACTGAAGCTTTCTTT.

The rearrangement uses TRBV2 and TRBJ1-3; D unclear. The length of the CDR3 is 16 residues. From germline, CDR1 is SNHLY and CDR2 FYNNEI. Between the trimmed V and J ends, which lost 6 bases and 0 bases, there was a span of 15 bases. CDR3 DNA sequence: TGTGCCAGCAGCGGGCCGAGGGATAGCTCTGGAAACACCATATATTTT. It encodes CASSGPRDSSGNTIYF.

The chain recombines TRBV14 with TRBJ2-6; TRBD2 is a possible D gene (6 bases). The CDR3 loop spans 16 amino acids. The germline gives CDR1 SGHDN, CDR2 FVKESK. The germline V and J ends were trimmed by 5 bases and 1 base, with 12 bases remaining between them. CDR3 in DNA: TGTGCCAGCAGCTCCATTGCGGGGTCTGGGGCCAACGTCCTGACTTTC. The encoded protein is CASSSIAGSGANVLTF.

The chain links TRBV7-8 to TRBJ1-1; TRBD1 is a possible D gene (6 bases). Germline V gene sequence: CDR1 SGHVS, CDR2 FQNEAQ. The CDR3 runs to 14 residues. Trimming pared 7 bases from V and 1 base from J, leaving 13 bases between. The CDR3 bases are TGTGCCAGCACCTGGGGGCTAAAGAACACTGAAGCTTTCTTT. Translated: CASTWGLKNTEAFF.

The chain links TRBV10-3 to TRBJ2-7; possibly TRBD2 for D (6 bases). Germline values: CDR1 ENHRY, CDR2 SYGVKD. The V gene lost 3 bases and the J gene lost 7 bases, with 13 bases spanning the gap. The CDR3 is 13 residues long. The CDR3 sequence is CAISEEGAGEQYF. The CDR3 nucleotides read TGTGCCATCAGTGAAGAGGGTGCGGGAGAGCAGTACTTC.

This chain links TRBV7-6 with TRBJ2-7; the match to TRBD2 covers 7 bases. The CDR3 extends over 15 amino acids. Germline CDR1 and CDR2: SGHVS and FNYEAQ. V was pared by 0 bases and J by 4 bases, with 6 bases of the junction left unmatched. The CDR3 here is CASSLAGGSGYEQYF. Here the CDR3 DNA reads TGTGCCAGCAGCTTAGCGGGGGGGAGTGGGTACGAGCAGTACTTC.

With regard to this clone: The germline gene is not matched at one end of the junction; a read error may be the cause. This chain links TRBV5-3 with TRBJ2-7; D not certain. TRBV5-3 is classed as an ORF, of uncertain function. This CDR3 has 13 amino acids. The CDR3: CASSLGGSNEQYF. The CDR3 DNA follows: TGTGCCAGCAGCTTGGGTGGGTCAAACGAGCAGTACTTC.

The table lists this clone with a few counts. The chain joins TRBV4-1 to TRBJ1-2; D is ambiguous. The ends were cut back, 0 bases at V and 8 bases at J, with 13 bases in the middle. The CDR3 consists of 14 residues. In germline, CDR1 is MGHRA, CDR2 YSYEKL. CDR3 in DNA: TGCGCCAGCAGCCAAGAGTCGGGGTTGAGGGGCTACACCTTC. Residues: CASSQESGLRGYTF.

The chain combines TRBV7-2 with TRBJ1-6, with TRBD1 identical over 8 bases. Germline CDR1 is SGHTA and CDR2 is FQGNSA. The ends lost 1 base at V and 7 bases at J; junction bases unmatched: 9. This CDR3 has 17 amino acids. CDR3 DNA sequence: TGTGCCAGCAGCTTAGAAGCGACAGGGGTCCCCAATTCACCCCTCCACTTT. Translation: CASSLEATGVPNSPLHF.

CDR3 sequence reads: CASSQDRGGIEETQYF. The CDR3 coding sequence is TGCGCCAGCAGCCAAGATCGGGGGGGCATTGAGGAGACCCAGTACTTC. The V call is TRBV4-1, the J call TRBJ2-5, with 8 bases that match TRBD2. Germline V gives CDR1 MGHRA, CDR2 YSYEKL. The CDR3 length is 16 residues. V was pared by 0 bases and J by 5 bases, with 8 bases of the junction left unmatched.

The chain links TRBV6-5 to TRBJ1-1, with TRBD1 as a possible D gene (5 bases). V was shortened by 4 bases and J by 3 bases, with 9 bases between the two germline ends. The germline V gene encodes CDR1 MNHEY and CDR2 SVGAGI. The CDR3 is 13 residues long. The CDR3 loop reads CASSSGHYTEAFF. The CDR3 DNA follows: TGTGCCAGCAGTTCTGGACATTACACTGAAGCTTTCTTT.

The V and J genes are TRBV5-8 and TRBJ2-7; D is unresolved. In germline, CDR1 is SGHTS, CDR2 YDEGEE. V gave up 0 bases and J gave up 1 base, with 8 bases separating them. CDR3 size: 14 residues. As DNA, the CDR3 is TGTGCCAGCAGCTTGGTAAGGGAATCCTACGAGCAGTACTTC. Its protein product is CASSLVRESYEQYF.

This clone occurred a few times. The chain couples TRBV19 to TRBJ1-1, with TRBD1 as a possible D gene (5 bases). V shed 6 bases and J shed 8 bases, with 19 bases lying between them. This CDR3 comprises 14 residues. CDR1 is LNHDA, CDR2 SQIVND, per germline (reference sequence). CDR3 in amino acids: CASRARGANVEAFF. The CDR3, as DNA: TGTGCCAGTAGGGCTAGAGGGGCCAATGTCGAAGCTTTCTTT.

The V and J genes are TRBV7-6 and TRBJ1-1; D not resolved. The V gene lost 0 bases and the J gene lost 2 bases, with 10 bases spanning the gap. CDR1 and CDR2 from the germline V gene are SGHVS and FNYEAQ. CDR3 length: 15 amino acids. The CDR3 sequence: CASSLARGFNTEAFF. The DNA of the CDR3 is TGTGCCAGCAGCTTAGCGCGCGGGTTCAACACTGAAGCTTTCTTT.

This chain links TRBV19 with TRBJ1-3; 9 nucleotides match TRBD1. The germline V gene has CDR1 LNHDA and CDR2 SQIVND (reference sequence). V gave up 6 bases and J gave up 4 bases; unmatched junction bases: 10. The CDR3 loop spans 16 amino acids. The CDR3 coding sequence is TGTGCCAGTAGAAACCCGGGACAGGGAAGCGGAAACACCATATATTTT. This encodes CASRNPGQGSGNTIYF.

In nucleotides, the CDR3 is TGTGCCAGCAGTCGGACAAGAGACTATGGCTACACCTTC. Translated: CASSRTRDYGYTF. The chain employs TRBV6-5 and TRBJ1-2, with TRBD1 as a possible D gene (5 bases). V was cut by 5 bases and J by 3 bases, with 10 bases left in between. The CDR3 is 13 amino acids. Per germline, CDR1 MNHEY and CDR2 SVGAGI.

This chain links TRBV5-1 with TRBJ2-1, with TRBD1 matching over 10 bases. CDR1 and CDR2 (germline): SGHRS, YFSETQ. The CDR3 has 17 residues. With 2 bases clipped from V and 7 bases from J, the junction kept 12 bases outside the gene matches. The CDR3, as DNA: TGCGCCAGCAGCTTCCGCGGAGAAGGACAGGGGGGAAATGAGCAGTTCTTC. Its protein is CASSFRGEGQGGNEQFF.

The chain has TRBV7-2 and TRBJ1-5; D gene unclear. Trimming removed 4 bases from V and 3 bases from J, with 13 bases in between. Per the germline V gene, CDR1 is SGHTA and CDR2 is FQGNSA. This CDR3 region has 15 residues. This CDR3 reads CASSSTFVANQPQHF. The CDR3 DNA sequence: TGTGCCAGCAGCTCTACCTTTGTGGCCAATCAGCCCCAGCATTTT.